Following are 29 T cell receptor beta chains from one sample sequenced in a study of T-cell reconstitution after alpha-beta-depleted transplantation in children. A library of TCRbeta sequences, prepared with unique molecular identifiers, was generated. MiXCR, run by TCRdb on the PCR reads, gives a single entry per CDR3 protein. Found here are 550,000 to 800,000 distinct CDR3 sequences, 13% of them singletons; the top ten hold 0.79%. The input for sequencing was PBMCs, taken before TCRalphabeta/CD19-depleted stem cell transplant. The origin of the receptors is a girl aged 2-10 years with congenital amegakaryocytic thrombocytopenia, due to receive a stem cell transplant.

This clonotype showed up just a few times. The chain carries TRBV6-2 or TRBV6-3 and TRBJ2-1; 9 bases agree with TRBD2. This CDR3 is 12 amino acids long. After removal of 5 bases from V and 10 bases from J, the junction contained 3 bases not matched to a gene. Germline V gives CDR1 MNHEY, CDR2 SVGEGT. The CDR3 region has the DNA TGTGCCAGCAGTGCCACTAGCGGGGAGCAGTTCTTC. Its translation is CASSATSGEQFF.

CDR3 loop: CASSPIRALRKETQYF. CDR3 DNA: TGTGCCAGCAGTCCTATAAGGGCCCTACGCAAAGAGACCCAGTACTTC. The gene calls are TRBV2 and TRBJ2-5; D remains unclear. Germline assignment: CDR1 SNHLY and CDR2 FYNNEI. This CDR3 is built from 16 residues. Trimming took 5 bases from V and 3 from J, leaving 19 bases between them.

There are a few counts of this clonotype. The V and J genes are TRBV6-1 and TRBJ1-2, with D tentatively TRBD1 (6 bases). Germline V gene sequence: CDR1 MNHNS, CDR2 SASEGT. Trimming took off 5 bases at V and 7 bases at J, with 20 bases between the two ends. The CDR3 is 15 amino acids. CDR3 amino acids: CASSRQGSGRGGYTF. CDR3 DNA: TGTGCCAGCAGTAGGCAGGGGTCAGGGAGAGGTGGCTACACCTTC.

This chain uses TRBV5-1 with TRBJ2-5; D gene uncertain. The CDR3 runs 11 residues. The germline V gene encodes CDR1 SGHRS and CDR2 YFSETQ. V was cut by 2 bases and J by 7 bases, with 6 bases left in between. CDR3 nucleotides: TGCGCCAGCAGCTTCGACGGGACCCAGTACTTC. It specifies CASSFDGTQYF.

In its sample, this clonotype was seen a few times. The genes are TRBV7-6 and TRBJ2-3; D is possibly TRBD1 (6 bases). V lost 5 bases and J 1 base, leaving 13 bases between the germline ends. The CDR3 has 15 amino acids. Germline CDR1 is SGHVS and CDR2 is FNYEAQ. The CDR3 nucleotides are TGTGCCAGCAGCCCCCTCCAGGGGCGCACAGATACGCAGTATTTT. Translating it yields CASSPLQGRTDTQYF.

This clonotype has only a few counts. This rearrangement joins TRBV12-3 or TRBV12-4 to TRBJ2-1; D uncertain. V shed 2 bases and J shed 3 bases, with 8 bases lying between them. The CDR3 loop spans 14 amino acids. The DNA of the CDR3 is TGTGCCAGCAGTTTAATCCTGGGCTACAATGAGCAGTTCTTC. This gives the protein CASSLILGYNEQFF.

This clonotype was detected a few times. V is TRBV12-3 or TRBV12-4 and J is TRBJ2-5, with D perhaps TRBD1 or TRBD2 (6 bases each). The V end was cut by 2 bases, the J end by 1 base, with 14 bases between. The length of the CDR3 is 16 residues. The CDR3 sequence: CASSLTRGRPQETQYF. CDR3 nucleotide sequence: TGTGCCAGCAGTTTAACTCGGGGGCGTCCCCAAGAGACCCAGTACTTC.

This clonotype was counted many times. The chain has TRBV28 and TRBJ2-2; D unclear. V was pared by 5 bases and J by 2 bases, with 9 bases between. CDR1 and CDR2 from the germline V gene are MDHEN and SYDVKM. The CDR3 runs 14 residues. Written as DNA, the CDR3 is TGTGCCAGCAGTCCCCATGAAAACACCGGGGAGCTGTTTTTT. Translation: CASSPHENTGELFF.

V and J are TRBV10-1 and TRBJ1-3; D gene unclear. V gave up 3 bases and J gave up 1 base, with 10 bases separating them. The germline CDR1 and CDR2 sequences are WNHNN and SYGVQD (reference sequence). The CDR3 length is 15 residues. In nucleotides, the CDR3 is TGCGCCAGCAGTGATGGAGGACCGTCTGGAAACACCATATATTTT. It yields the protein CASSDGGPSGNTIYF.

Of note for this clonotype: At one boundary the junction diverges from the germline segment, which might be a read error. This chain uses TRBV20-1 with TRBJ1-5; D gene unclear. The CDR3 totals 14 residues. Germline CDR1 is DFQATT and CDR2 is SNEGSKA (reference sequence). Here the CDR3 DNA reads TGCAGTGCTGGAGAGGATTCTAGCAATCAGCCCCAGCATTTT. Its translation: CSAGEDSSNQPQHF.

This clonotype was counted at least ten times. A much bigger clone sits one base away, suggesting this may be a read error. The chain joins TRBV6-1 to TRBJ2-1, with no clear D. V was shortened by 1 base and J by 3 bases, with 1 base between the two germline ends. This CDR3 comprises 12 residues. Per the germline V gene, CDR1 is MNHNS and CDR2 is SASEGT. CDR3 residues: CASSEVYNEQFF. CDR3 in DNA: TGTGCCAGCAGTGAAGTCTACAATGAGCAGTTCTTC.

This clonotype was detected many times. The rearrangement uses TRBV20-1 and TRBJ2-1; 9 bases are a match to TRBD2. The CDR3 length is 13 residues. J was trimmed by 8 bases and V by 5 bases; bases with no gene match: 7. The germline CDR1 and CDR2 sequences are DFQATT and SNEGSKA (reference sequence). The CDR3 nucleotides are TGCAGTGCTCCTCTAGCGGGATTGGATGAGCAGTTCTTC. It specifies CSAPLAGLDEQFF.

This clonotype was detected only a few times. This sequence joins TRBV7-3 and TRBJ2-7; TRBD2 matches 8 bases. In germline, CDR1 is SGHTA, CDR2 FQGTGA. Trimming at V came to 5 bases and at J to 3 bases, leaving 9 bases not matched to a gene. The CDR3 extends over 15 amino acids. DNA for the CDR3: TGTGCCAGCAGCCTTATGATGGCGGGGGGCTACGAGCAGTACTTC. Its translation: CASSLMMAGGYEQYF.

This sequence joins TRBV7-3 and TRBJ2-2; 11 nucleotides agree with TRBD2. Trimming cost V 5 bases and J 6 bases; bases outside gene matches: 8. This CDR3 contains 16 residues. Germline V gene lookup returns CDR1 SGHTA and CDR2 FQGTGA. CDR3 amino acids: CASSPRVTSGAGELFF. The CDR3 coding sequence is TGTGCCAGCAGCCCAAGGGTGACTAGCGGGGCCGGGGAGCTGTTTTTT.

This clonotype showed up just a few times. This chain connects TRBV10-2 to TRBJ2-3, with D possibly TRBD1 on 6 matching bases. The CDR3 is 12 amino acids. Between the trimmed V and J ends, which lost 10 bases and 1 base, there was a span of 9 bases. From germline, CDR1 is WSHSY and CDR2 SAAADI. The CDR3: CATTGRTDTQYF. CDR3 nucleotide sequence: TGCGCCACGACAGGACGCACAGATACGCAGTATTTT.

This clonotype appeared many times. V usage is TRBV11-2 and J usage is TRBJ2-2; no firm D call. Germline V gene lookup returns CDR1 SGHAT and CDR2 FQNNGV. The V end was cut by 5 bases, the J end by 6 bases, with 16 bases between. This CDR3 is 15 amino acids long. CDR3 residues: CASSPPTRLAGELFF. The CDR3 DNA follows: TGTGCCAGCAGCCCGCCCACTCGACTGGCCGGGGAGCTGTTTTTT.

The chain combines TRBV19 with TRBJ2-4; 7 nucleotides agree with TRBD2. The junction had 14 bases not matched to a gene; V was cut back by 4 bases and J by 5 bases. The length of the CDR3 is 17 residues. CDR1 is LNHDA and CDR2 is SQIVND in the germline V gene (reference sequence). The CDR3 bases are TGTGCCAGTAGTAGTTCCGGGACTACTCGAACCCAAAACATTCAGTACTTC. Protein: CASSSSGTTRTQNIQYF.

This clonotype showed up many times. This chain connects TRBV5-1 to TRBJ2-1; perhaps TRBD2 as D (5 bases). V shed 0 bases and J shed 6 bases, with 16 bases lying between them. The CDR3 consists of 16 residues. The germline gives CDR1 SGHRS, CDR2 YFSETQ. The CDR3 reads CASSLVDSASFNEQFF. CDR3 DNA: TGCGCCAGCAGCTTGGTGGACTCCGCGTCTTTCAATGAGCAGTTCTTC.

This clonotype was counted ten times or more. This rearrangement joins TRBV7-8 to TRBJ2-1; D is uncertain. In germline, CDR1 is SGHVS, CDR2 FQNEAQ. CDR3 size: 12 residues. Deletions cut 3 bases from V and 5 bases from J, with 5 bases between. This CDR3 reads CASSFWDNEQFF. CDR3 nucleotide sequence: TGTGCCAGCAGCTTCTGGGACAATGAGCAGTTCTTC.

This clonotype was counted between two and nine times. This chain connects TRBV3-1 to TRBJ2-5; D gene ambiguous. Germline V CDR1 and CDR2: LGHDT, YNNKEL (reference sequence). The CDR3 runs 14 residues. V gave up 4 bases and J gave up 1 base, with 10 bases separating them. CDR3 coding DNA: TGTGCCAGCAGCCCCTCCAGGCGCCAAGAGACCCAGTACTTC. Translated, it gives CASSPSRRQETQYF.

This clonotype showed up just a few times. The chain carries TRBV6-2 or TRBV6-3 and TRBJ1-1, with D perhaps TRBD1 (6 bases). The length of the CDR3 is 13 residues. V was pared by 7 bases and J by 6 bases, with 15 bases between. Germline CDR1 is MNHEY and CDR2 is SVGEGT. The DNA for the CDR3 is TGTGCCAGCACAAAAGGGGGAGGCTCTGAAGCTTTCTTT. Translation: CASTKGGGSEAFF.

V gene TRBV29-1 combines with J gene TRBJ2-2, with 10 bases matching TRBD1. Losses at the gene ends were 6 bases for V and 8 bases for J; bases not matched to a gene: 9. CDR3 size: 14 residues. CDR1 is SQVTM and CDR2 is ANQGSEA in the germline V gene. The CDR3 is CSVASGQGFGELFF. As DNA, the CDR3 is TGCAGCGTGGCCTCGGGACAGGGGTTTGGGGAGCTGTTTTTT.

As for this clonotype: This may be a read error: a much more frequent sequence differs by one nucleotide. The V and J genes are TRBV20-1 and TRBJ2-1; D unclear. The CDR3 sequence is 16 residues long. The V gene's germline CDR1 is DFQATT and CDR2 SNEGSKA (reference sequence). The CDR3 sequence: CCARDPARVSYNEQFF. In nucleotides, the CDR3 is TGCTGTGCTAGAGATCCGGCTAGAGTCTCCTACAATGAGCAGTTCTTC.

Only a few counts were recorded for this clonotype. The rearrangement joins TRBV20-1 to TRBJ1-6; the match to TRBD1 covers 7 bases. J gave up 9 bases and V 1 base, and 9 bases lay outside the gene matches. CDR1 is DFQATT, CDR2 SNEGSKA, per germline (reference sequence). The CDR3 has 15 amino acids. The CDR3 sequence is CSARGIDREVSPLHF. The CDR3 bases are TGCAGTGCTAGAGGGATTGACAGGGAGGTTTCACCCCTCCACTTT.

The chain has TRBV20-1 and TRBJ2-1; D may correspond to TRBD1 or TRBD2 (7 bases each). Germline CDR1 DFQATT, CDR2 SNEGSKA (reference sequence). This CDR3 is built from 23 residues. Trimming took off 7 bases at V and 1 base at J, with 41 bases between the two ends. The CDR3 loop is CSGYPDRAKLYGLAEISYNEQFF. CDR3 nucleotide sequence: TGCAGTGGGTACCCAGACAGGGCTAAGCTTTACGGGCTAGCGGAAATTTCCTACAATGAGCAGTTCTTC.

The chain couples TRBV29-1 to TRBJ2-2; no firm D call. The germline V gene has CDR1 SQVTM and CDR2 ANQGSEA. Trimming shortened V by 3 bases and J by 4 bases, and 12 bases separated the two germline ends. CDR3 length equals 14 residues. The CDR3 DNA sequence: TGCAGCGTTGATTCGGGTAGTGGCACCGGGGAGCTGTTTTTT. This translates into CSVDSGSGTGELFF.

This clonotype was counted ten times or more. This CDR3 is CASSVTVYQETQYF. The CDR3, as DNA: TGTGCCAGCAGCGTGACGGTTTACCAAGAGACCCAGTACTTC. This chain links TRBV5-8 with TRBJ2-5; D unresolved. The germline V and J ends were trimmed by 4 bases and 0 bases, with 10 bases remaining between them. Germline-derived CDR1 and CDR2 are SGHTS and YDEGEE. This CDR3 is 14 amino acids long.

This clonotype was recorded many times. The CDR3 sequence is CASNKGTDMAPQHF. The CDR3 DNA follows: TGTGCCAGCAACAAGGGGACGGACATGGCGCCCCAGCATTTT. The chain joins TRBV12-3 or TRBV12-4 to TRBJ1-5; D might be TRBD1 (5 bases). V was shortened by 7 bases and J by 9 bases, with 19 bases between the two germline ends. The CDR3 runs 14 residues.

This clonotype was counted at least ten times. The chain links TRBV29-1 to TRBJ1-4; D not resolved. Germline CDR1 reads SQVTM; CDR2 reads ANQGSEA. The length of the CDR3 is 12 residues. With 7 bases removed from V and 10 bases from J, the gap between germline ends came to 16 bases. CDR3 in amino acids: CSAIMGDGKLFF. CDR3 sequence (DNA): TGCAGCGCAATAATGGGCGACGGAAAACTGTTTTTT.